This TCR beta chain came from a study of cytomegalovirus exposure and HLA in healthy donors. The germline V gene encodes CDR1 SGDLS and CDR2 YYNGEE. This CDR3 has 14 amino acids. Trimming pared 0 bases from V and 5 bases from J, leaving 8 bases between. Primers included in the PCR were 60 Vbeta and 13 Jbeta primers. Sequenced by immunoSEQ multiplex PCR; TCRdb stores in-frame clones only, minus some. Seen here are fewer than 200,000 clones, around 78% observed once, and the top ten hold 0.7% to 0.85%. This chain connects TRBV9 to TRBJ2-2, with a weak D call TRBD1 (5 bases). Sequencing was performed on PBMCs. The clonotype comes from a female donor in good health and CMV-seronegative. CDR3 in DNA: TGTGCCAGCAGCGTAGCTGCAGGGACCGGGGAGCTGTTTTTT. The encoded protein is CASSVAAGTGELFF.